Here is one T cell receptor (beta chain) with its context. Its antigen is unknown. Generated by immunoSEQ multiplex PCR, the TCRdb table keeps only in-frame clones and is missing some. Of approximately 77,000 clones listed, roughly 91% are singletons. These data originate in a study of graft-versus-host responses after intestinal transplantation. Study-level points and caveats: Investigators detected GvH clones in recipient marrow, with some emerging earlier in ileum or blood.

The sample here was unstimulated CD4+ T cells sorted from spleen or lymph node cells, taken before intestinal transplant. The source of this sequence is a human donor who received an intestinal transplant.

The CDR3 reads CASSLHPTSGPYEQYF. The CDR3 nucleotides read TGTGCCAGCAGTCTCCACCCGACTAGCGGACCGTACGAGCAGTACTTC. The genes are TRBV28 and TRBJ2-7; 9 nucleotides agree with TRBD2. The CDR3 loop spans 16 amino acids. V lost 5 bases and J lost 4; bases outside the gene matches: 12. Per the germline V gene, CDR1 is MDHEN and CDR2 is SYDVKM. Based on the CDR3 plus reference TRBV28 and TRBJ2-7, the full variable domain is DVKVTQSSRYLVKRTGEKVFLECVQDMDHENMFWYRQDPGLGLRLIYFSYDVKMKEKGDIPEGYSVSREKKERFSLILESASTNQTSMYLCASSLHPTSGPYEQYFGPGTRLTVT.